Below are 22 T cell receptor beta chains sequenced from a single sample in a study of blood T cells in healthy people across ages. A second PCR, run for about 6 to 12 cycles, used a sample-barcoded 5' primer plus a J-beta primer mix. TCRdb recomputed calls from the 5' RACE reads with MiXCR, one row per CDR3 protein. The data show approximately 810,000 distinct CDR3 sequences, about 28% seen once. Sequencing used blood. The receptor source for this set is a woman over 75 in good health.

Comment on this clonotype: A much larger clone differs by one base, so this may be a read error. This chain links TRBV20-1 with TRBJ1-5, with D perhaps matching TRBD1 (6 bases). The CDR3 has 11 residues. Germline V gene lookup returns CDR1 DFQATT and CDR2 SNEGSKA (reference sequence). The CDR3 region has the DNA TGCAGGGCTAACAAAGGGGGGCCCCAGCATTTT. Translation: CRANKGGPQHF.

The rearrangement joins TRBV7-6 to TRBJ1-1, with D uncertain. Germline V CDR1 and CDR2: SGHVS, FNYEAQ. The CDR3 sequence is 15 residues long. The germline V and J ends were trimmed by 1 base and 2 bases, with 11 bases remaining between them. The CDR3 DNA sequence: TGTGCCAGCAGCTTAGGTTCCATTTTAAACACTGAAGCTTTCTTT. This sequence encodes CASSLGSILNTEAFF.

The rearrangement uses TRBV6-1 and TRBJ2-6, with D perhaps matching TRBD1 (5 bases). Germline-derived CDR1 and CDR2 are MNHNS and SASEGT. Trimming stripped 6 bases from V and 4 bases from J, with 22 bases between. The CDR3 is made up of 18 amino acids. CDR3: CASRRQFLIGSGANVLTF. For the CDR3, the DNA is TGTGCCAGCAGAAGACAGTTTTTAATAGGGTCGGGGGCCAACGTCCTGACTTTC.

The sample holds many counts of this clonotype. The J gene is TRBJ2-5, the V gene TRBV12-3 or TRBV12-4, with 11 nucleotides matching TRBD1. V was clipped by 5 bases and J by 4 bases; unmatched bases: 15. CDR3 size: 18 residues. The CDR3 loop is CASSLDWWGQGVLETQYF. The CDR3 DNA reads TGTGCCAGCAGTCTAGATTGGTGGGGACAGGGGGTTCTAGAGACCCAGTACTTC.

This clonotype was counted between two and nine times. V is TRBV6-2 or TRBV6-3 and J is TRBJ1-1, with a weak D call TRBD1 (6 bases). V was cut by 6 bases and J by 4 bases, with 18 bases left in between. CDR1 and CDR2 (germline): MNHEY, SVGEGT. The CDR3 has 15 residues. The CDR3 sequence: CASSPQGRVSTEAFF. The CDR3 coding sequence is TGTGCCAGCAGCCCACAGGGAAGAGTGAGCACTGAAGCTTTCTTT.

In its sample, this clonotype was seen many times. This chain uses TRBV4-3 with TRBJ2-3; D is possibly TRBD2 (6 bases). Trimming cost V 1 base and J 5 bases, with 19 bases left between them. Germline V gives CDR1 LGHNA, CDR2 YSLEER. This CDR3 contains 17 residues. The CDR3 spells CASSQGGGRDFVDTQYF. CDR3 nucleotides: TGCGCCAGCAGCCAAGGGGGTGGCAGGGACTTCGTAGATACGCAGTATTTT.

This chain uses TRBV7-2 with TRBJ2-7, with 9 bases aligning to TRBD1. The CDR3 consists of 15 residues. After removal of 2 bases from V and 4 bases from J, the junction contained 6 bases not matched to a gene. Germline V gives CDR1 SGHTA, CDR2 FQGNSA. CDR3 coding DNA: TGTGCCAGCAGCTTAACACAGGGGGCTCAGTACGAGCAGTACTTC. Protein product: CASSLTQGAQYEQYF. Based on the CDR3 plus reference TRBV7-2 and TRBJ2-7, the full variable domain is GAGVSQSPSNKVTEKGKDVELRCDPISGHTALYWYRQSLGQGLEFLIYFQGNSAPDKSGLPSDRFSAERTGGSVSTLTIQRTQQEDSAVYLCASSLTQGAQYEQYFGPGTRLTVT.

In its sample, this clonotype was seen many times. The chain couples TRBV7-9 to TRBJ2-1, with TRBD2 matching over 10 bases. The J segment lost 0 bases and the V segment lost 8 bases, leaving 7 bases of the junction unmatched. The CDR3 has 16 residues. Per germline, CDR1 SEHNR and CDR2 FQNEAQ (reference sequence). The CDR3 loop reads CASGLAGDSSYNEQFF. The CDR3 nucleotides read TGTGCCAGCGGGCTAGCGGGGGATAGCTCCTACAATGAGCAGTTCTTC.

Notes on this clonotype: A much larger clone lies a single base off, so this may be a read error. The rearrangement uses TRBV4-3 and TRBJ2-5; 11 nucleotides line up with TRBD1. Trimming at V came to 5 bases and at J to 11 bases, leaving 13 bases not matched to a gene. The CDR3 has 15 amino acids. Per germline, CDR1 LGHNA and CDR2 YSLEER. The CDR3 protein is CASSERTGGYYGQYF. CDR3 sequence (DNA): TGCGCCAGCAGCGAACGGACAGGGGGCTACTACGGGCAGTACTTC.

The rearrangement uses TRBV20-1 and TRBJ2-2; perhaps TRBD2 as D (7 bases). Trimming stripped 6 bases from V and 0 bases from J, with 17 bases between. This CDR3 is 16 amino acids long. Germline V gives CDR1 DFQATT, CDR2 SNEGSKA (reference sequence). In nucleotides, the CDR3 is TGCAGTGCCTTCAAGAGGGGGGGGACGAACACCGGGGAGCTGTTTTTT. Its translation: CSAFKRGGTNTGELFF.

Note on this clonotype: This clone may be a read error of a much larger clone one base away. V and J are TRBV27 and TRBJ2-1; 9 nucleotides align to TRBD1. Looked up from germline, CDR1 is MNHEY and CDR2 is SMNVEV (reference sequence). The CDR3 totals 16 residues. DNA for the CDR3: TGTACCAGCAGAGACCTGCGGGACAGGGTGTACAATGAGCAGTTCTTC. It yields the protein CTSRDLRDRVYNEQFF.

As concerns this clonotype: Germline and junction disagree at one end, which may indicate a read error. This chain links TRBV13 with TRBJ2-7; 9 positions agree with TRBD2. The CDR3 has 13 residues. Germline assignment: CDR1 PRHDT and CDR2 FYEKMQ (reference sequence). CDR3 bases: TGTGTCAGCAGCTTGGAGCGGGGGGCCTCCCAGTACTTC. It codes for CVSSLERGASQYF.

The rearrangement links TRBV5-1 to TRBJ1-3; TRBD1 matches at 7 bases. This CDR3 is 15 amino acids long. Germline assignment: CDR1 SGHRS and CDR2 YFSETQ. The ends lost 5 bases at V and 2 bases at J; junction bases unmatched: 7. CDR3 residues: CASRQGQRTGNTIYF. The CDR3, as DNA: TGCGCCAGCAGACAGGGACAGCGGACTGGAAACACCATATATTTT.

The J gene is TRBJ2-7, the V gene TRBV7-2; no firm D call. Germline loops: CDR1 SGHTA, CDR2 FQGNSA. This CDR3 is 16 amino acids long. The V and J ends lost 3 bases and 7 bases respectively, with 22 bases between them. The CDR3 here is CASSFRSSYRYNEQYF. The CDR3 DNA reads TGTGCCAGCAGCTTTAGGAGCTCGTACCGCTACAATGAGCAGTACTTC.

This clonotype has just a few counts. The J gene is TRBJ1-6, the V gene TRBV6-5; 7 bases map to TRBD1. Per the germline V gene, CDR1 is MNHEY and CDR2 is SVGAGI. J was trimmed by 8 bases and V by 2 bases; bases with no gene match: 15. The length of the CDR3 is 18 residues. The CDR3 spells CASSYTGRQGLGDSPLHF. The CDR3 DNA reads TGTGCCAGCAGTTACACCGGGAGACAGGGCTTAGGGGATTCACCCCTCCACTTT.

The chain recombines TRBV12-3 or TRBV12-4 with TRBJ1-2; D gene unclear. With 7 bases removed from V and 0 bases from J, the gap between germline ends came to 9 bases. This CDR3 comprises 13 residues. The CDR3 loop is CASTRTPNYGYTF. Written as DNA, the CDR3 is TGTGCCAGCACCAGGACCCCTAACTATGGCTACACCTTC.

V is TRBV6-2 or TRBV6-3 and J is TRBJ1-1; D might be TRBD1 (6 bases). Germline CDR1 is MNHEY and CDR2 is SVGEGT. Trimming removed 2 bases at V and 3 bases at J, with 13 bases between. This CDR3 spans 15 amino acids. The CDR3 DNA reads as TGTGCCAGCAGTTACCCAGGGGCCGGGGACACTGAAGCTTTCTTT. It specifies CASSYPGAGDTEAFF.

V usage is TRBV10-3 and J usage is TRBJ1-2; the D is unclear. The CDR3 is made up of 11 amino acids. V lost 6 bases and J 1 base, leaving 3 bases between the germline ends. CDR1 ENHRY and CDR2 SYGVKD come from the germline V gene. In DNA, the CDR3 is TGTGCCATCAGCATTAACTATGGCTACACCTTC. Translated, it gives CAISINYGYTF.

In this sample, this clonotype turned up many times. J is TRBJ2-3 and V is TRBV7-2, with 7 bases that match TRBD2. The CDR3 is 13 residues long. With 4 bases clipped from V and 3 bases from J, the junction kept 1 base outside the gene matches. Germline-derived CDR1 and CDR2 are SGHTA and FQGNSA. The CDR3: CASSSGGTDTQYF. The CDR3 nucleotides read TGTGCCAGCAGCTCGGGGGGTACAGATACGCAGTATTTT.

J is TRBJ2-1 and V is TRBV5-1; possible D gene TRBD1, 6 bases. Germline CDR1 reads SGHRS; CDR2 reads YFSETQ. Trimming cost V 7 bases and J 6 bases, with 11 bases left between them. The CDR3 runs 12 residues. The CDR3 spells CASALRGNEQFF. The CDR3 DNA follows: TGCGCCAGCGCACTCAGGGGCAATGAGCAGTTCTTC. Full variable domain (outside the CDR3, taken from reference TRBV5-1 and TRBJ2-1): KAGVTQTPRYLIKTRGQQVTLSCSPISGHRSVSWYQQTPGQGLQFLFEYFSETQRNKGNFPGRFSGRQFSNSRSEMNVSTLELGDSALYLCASALRGNEQFFGPGTRLTVL.

This clonotype showed up just a few times. The rearrangement joins TRBV20-1 to TRBJ2-2, with a possible D match to TRBD1 (6 bases). Looked up from germline, CDR1 is DFQATT and CDR2 is SNEGSKA (reference sequence). CDR3 length equals 18 residues. The V and J ends lost 0 bases and 7 bases respectively, with 24 bases between them. CDR3 sequence reads: CSARDRLRGWVSVGELFF. For the CDR3, the DNA is TGCAGTGCTAGAGATCGGCTCAGGGGTTGGGTTAGTGTCGGGGAGCTGTTTTTT.

This clonotype was found many times. The chain links TRBV5-1 to TRBJ2-1; D unresolved. The germline V and J ends were trimmed by 0 bases and 4 bases, with 11 bases remaining between them. Germline lookup yields CDR1 SGHRS and CDR2 YFSETQ. This CDR3 spans 15 amino acids. The CDR3 DNA sequence: TGCGCCAGCAGCTTGGCTCGGAACGCTTACAATGAGCAGTTCTTC. Translating it yields CASSLARNAYNEQFF.